The present TCR beta chain was sequenced within a study of spatial heterogeneity in lung cancer. MiXCR was run by TCRdb on the 5' RACE reads, yielding one entry per CDR3 protein. The table records roughly 48,000 distinct CDR3 sequences, roughly 5% of them present only once. Germline CDR1 is DFQATT and CDR2 is SNEGSKA (reference sequence). Trimming shortened V by 3 bases and J by 4 bases, and 11 bases separated the two germline ends. This CDR3 contains 13 residues. Time point in this sample: sample taken at primary tumor resection. The sequenced sample was PBMCs, obtained at surgery. The chain employs TRBV20-1 and TRBJ2-3, with D hard to call. This clonotype was obtained from a male donor with early-stage non-small cell lung cancer. In DNA form, the CDR3 reads TGCAGTGCTAGTAGGCTAAATTCAGATACGCAGTATTTT. Its translation: CSASRLNSDTQYF.